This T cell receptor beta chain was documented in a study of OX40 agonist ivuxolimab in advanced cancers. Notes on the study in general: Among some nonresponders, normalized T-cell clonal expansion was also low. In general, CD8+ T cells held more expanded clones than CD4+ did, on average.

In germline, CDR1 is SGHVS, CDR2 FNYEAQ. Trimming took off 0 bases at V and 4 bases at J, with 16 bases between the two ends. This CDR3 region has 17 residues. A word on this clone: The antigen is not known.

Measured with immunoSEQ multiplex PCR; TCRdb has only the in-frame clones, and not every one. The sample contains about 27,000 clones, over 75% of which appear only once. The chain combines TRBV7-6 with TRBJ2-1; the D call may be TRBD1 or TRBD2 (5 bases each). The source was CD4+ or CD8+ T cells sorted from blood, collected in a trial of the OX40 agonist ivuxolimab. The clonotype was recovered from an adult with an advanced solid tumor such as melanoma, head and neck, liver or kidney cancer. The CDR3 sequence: CASSLASGTIPYNEQFF. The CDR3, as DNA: TGTGCCAGCAGCTTAGCCTCCGGGACCATCCCTTACAATGAGCAGTTCTTC.